One T cell receptor (beta chain) is described in this entry. At the DNA level, this CDR3 is encoded by other sequences in the same sample as well. These data are taken from a study of blood T cell repertoires in COVID-19. Clones were sequenced by immunoSEQ multiplex PCR, and TCRdb holds only the in-frame ones, with some missing. Of a few hundred thousand clones listed, approximately 92% are singletons. The V gene's germline CDR1 is SGHNT and CDR2 YYREEE (reference sequence). The CDR3 totals 15 residues. The J segment lost 5 bases and the V segment lost 2 bases, leaving 4 bases of the junction unmatched.

J is TRBJ2-5 and V is TRBV5-4, with 12 bases aligning to TRBD2. The TCR comes from a woman aged 18-30 years in a cohort exposed to, infected with or recovered from COVID-19 (not recorded which). The specimen sequenced was PBMCs or T cells enriched from blood (not recorded which). CDR3 DNA: TGTGCCAGCAGCTTAGGACTAGCGGGGCAGGAGACCCAGTACTTC. This translates into CASSLGLAGQETQYF.